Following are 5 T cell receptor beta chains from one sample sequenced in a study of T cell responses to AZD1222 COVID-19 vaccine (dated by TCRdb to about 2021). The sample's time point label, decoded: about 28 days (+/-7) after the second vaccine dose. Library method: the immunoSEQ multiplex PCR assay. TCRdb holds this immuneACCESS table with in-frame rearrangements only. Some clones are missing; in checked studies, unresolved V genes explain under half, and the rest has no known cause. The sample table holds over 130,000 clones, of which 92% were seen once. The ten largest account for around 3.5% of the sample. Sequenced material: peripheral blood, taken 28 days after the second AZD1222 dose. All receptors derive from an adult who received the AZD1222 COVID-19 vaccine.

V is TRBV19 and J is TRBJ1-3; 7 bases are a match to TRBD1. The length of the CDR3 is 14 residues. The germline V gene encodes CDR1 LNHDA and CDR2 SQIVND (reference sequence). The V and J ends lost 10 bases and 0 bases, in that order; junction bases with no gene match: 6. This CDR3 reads CATTGTHSGNTIYF. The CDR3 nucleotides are TGTGCCACGACAGGGACCCACTCTGGAAACACCATATATTTT.

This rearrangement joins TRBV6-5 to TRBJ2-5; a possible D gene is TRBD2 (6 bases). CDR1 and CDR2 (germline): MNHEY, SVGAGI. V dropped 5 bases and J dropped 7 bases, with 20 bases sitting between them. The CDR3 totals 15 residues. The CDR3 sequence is CASSPRGPHRGTQYF. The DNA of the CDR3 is TGTGCCAGCAGTCCGCGGGGCCCACATCGAGGGACCCAGTACTTC.

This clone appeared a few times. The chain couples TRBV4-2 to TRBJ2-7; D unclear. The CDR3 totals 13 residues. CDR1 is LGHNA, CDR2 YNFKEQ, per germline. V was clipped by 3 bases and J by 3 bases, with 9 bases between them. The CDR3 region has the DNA TGTGCCAGCAGCCACAACCAGGACTACGAGCAGTACTTC. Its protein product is CASSHNQDYEQYF.

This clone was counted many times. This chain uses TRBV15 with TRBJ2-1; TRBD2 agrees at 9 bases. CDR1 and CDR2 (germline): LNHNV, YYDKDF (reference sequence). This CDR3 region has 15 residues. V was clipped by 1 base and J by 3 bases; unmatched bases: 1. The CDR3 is CATSRVSGSYNEQFF. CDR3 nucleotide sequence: TGTGCCACCAGCAGAGTTAGCGGGAGCTACAATGAGCAGTTCTTC.

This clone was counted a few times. CDR3 sequence: CASSVNRSPSEKLFF. The CDR3 DNA reads as TGTGCCAGCAGTGTCAACAGGTCTCCATCCGAAAAACTGTTTTTT. V usage is TRBV2 and J usage is TRBJ1-4; TRBD1 might be the D (5 bases). The germline CDR1 and CDR2 sequences are SNHLY and FYNNEI. The CDR3 has 15 residues. Trimming pared 4 bases from V and 8 bases from J, leaving 17 bases between.